A selection of T cell receptor beta chains follows, all from one sample in a study of shared clonotypes between healthy human individuals. Here immunoSEQ multiplex PCR was the method, and the copy in TCRdb shows in-frame clones only, minus some. This sample has around 2.1 million clones, with about 92% found just once. The sample consisted of naive CD8+ T cells from PBMCs. The receptors shown here come from a man aged 18 to 29 in good health. Some clones in this sample may be carry-over from other donors' samples. Each CDR3 is given with its conserved first and last residue. Fields, in order: V gene, J gene, D gene, clone size, CDR3 protein, CDR3 DNA. A D gene is named only where the DNA matches it firmly. A clone size is listed for some rows: how often the clone was seen (once, few, many), or a class if it is expanded.

V: TRBV6-6
J: TRBJ2-3
D: .
size: .
CDR3: CASSYSGGADTQYF
DNA: TGTGCCAGCAGTTACTCGGGTGGGGCAGATACGCAGTATTTT

V: TRBV27
J: TRBJ2-3
D: TRBD2
size: .
CDR3: CASSFQGLPTDTQYF
DNA: TGTGCCAGCAGTTTTCAGGGACTACCCACAGATACGCAGTATTTT

V: TRBV30
J: TRBJ2-4
D: TRBD1
size: .
CDR3: CAWSVGQGVNIQYF
DNA: TGTGCCTGGAGTGTAGGGCAGGGGGTGAACATTCAGTACTTC

V: TRBV21-1
J: TRBJ1-1
D: .
size: .
CDR3: CASSKADRGTEAFF
DNA: TGTGCCAGCAGCAAAGCGGACAGGGGCACTGAAGCTTTCTTT

V: TRBV6-1
J: TRBJ1-5
D: .
size: .
CDR3: CASSAHRTDNQPQHF
DNA: TGTGCCAGCAGTGCCCACCGGACAGACAATCAGCCCCAGCATTTT

V: TRBV28
J: TRBJ1-6
D: .
size: .
CDR3: CASTHSGNSPLHF
DNA: TGTGCCAGCACTCACTCAGGGAATTCACCCCTCCACTTT

V: TRBV9
J: TRBJ1-3
D: .
size: .
CDR3: CASSTQKDTIYF
DNA: TGTGCCAGCAGCACACAGAAGGACACCATATATTTT

V: TRBV7-6
J: TRBJ2-7
D: .
size: .
CDR3: CASSLVDSFYEQYF
DNA: TGTGCCAGCAGCTTAGTAGACAGCTTTTACGAGCAGTACTTC

V: TRBV7-9
J: TRBJ2-7
D: TRBD1
size: .
CDR3: CASSGRDRGYEQYF
DNA: TGTGCCAGCAGCGGCCGGGACAGGGGCTACGAGCAGTACTTC

V: TRBV14
J: TRBJ2-7
D: TRBD1
size: .
CDR3: CASSQDPGTGWEQYF
DNA: TGTGCCAGCAGCCAAGATCCCGGGACAGGGTGGGAGCAGTACTTC

V: TRBV7-9
J: TRBJ2-5
D: .
size: .
CDR3: CASSDRQQETQYF
DNA: TGTGCCAGCAGCGACCGACAGCAAGAGACCCAGTACTTC

V: TRBV5-1
J: TRBJ2-5
D: TRBD2
size: .
CDR3: CASCLTWREGGETQYF
DNA: TGCGCCAGCTGCTTGACGTGGCGGGAGGGAGGAGAGACCCAGTACTTC

V: TRBV5-8
J: TRBJ1-5
D: .
size: .
CDR3: CASSLVGLGQPQHF
DNA: TGTGCCAGCAGCTTGGTGGGGTTAGGTCAGCCCCAGCATTTT

V: TRBV5-1
J: TRBJ2-1
D: .
size: .
CDR3: CASSLAYEQFF
DNA: TGCGCCAGCAGCTTGGCCTATGAGCAGTTCTTC

V: TRBV19
J: TRBJ1-1
D: TRBD1
size: few
CDR3: CATGQGLMNTEAFF
DNA: TGTGCCACGGGACAGGGGCTTATGAACACTGAAGCTTTCTTT

V: TRBV6-1
J: TRBJ1-5
D: .
size: .
CDR3: CASSERGASNQPQHF
DNA: TGTGCCAGCAGTGAACGGGGGGCTAGCAATCAGCCCCAGCATTTT

V: TRBV19
J: TRBJ2-7
D: .
size: .
CDR3: CASSLPPGRGNYEQYF
DNA: TGTGCCAGTAGTCTTCCCCCGGGCAGGGGAAACTACGAGCAGTACTTC

V: TRBV7-3
J: TRBJ2-1
D: TRBD1
size: .
CDR3: CASSLGTGNEQFF
DNA: TGTGCCAGCAGCTTAGGGACAGGCAATGAGCAGTTCTTC

V: TRBV15
J: TRBJ2-7
D: .
size: once
CDR3: CATSSFNRDKAYEQYF
DNA: TGTGCCACCAGCAGCTTCAACCGGGACAAGGCCTACGAGCAGTACTTC

V: TRBV2
J: TRBJ2-7
D: .
size: .
CDR3: CASSGGTSYEQYF
DNA: TGTGCCAGCAGTGGGGGGACCTCCTACGAGCAGTACTTC

V: TRBV6-6
J: TRBJ2-7
D: TRBD1
size: .
CDR3: CASTTGFGSYEQYF
DNA: TGTGCCAGCACGACAGGGTTCGGCTCCTACGAGCAGTACTTC